One sample yielded the 15 T cell receptor beta chains listed below, sequenced in a study of T-cell memory formation after mild COVID-19. TCRdb recomputed calls from the 5' RACE reads with MiXCR, one row per CDR3 protein. The repertoire holds about 440,000 distinct CDR3 sequences, about 19% seen once, with about 8.8% in the top ten. The sample taken for sequencing was PBMCs or a T cell subset sorted from them (not recorded which). The origin of the receptors is an adult woman who had mild COVID-19 (a few samples of this study predate the infection). Cell type and time point are not known.

The J gene is TRBJ1-6, the V gene TRBV4-1; D is unresolved. V was pared by 1 base and J by 7 bases, with 14 bases between. This CDR3 is built from 16 residues. CDR1 MGHRA and CDR2 YSYEKL come from the germline V gene. CDR3 DNA: TGCGCCAGCAGCCAAGTCTTGGGAGTGAGGAATTCACCCCTCCACTTT. Its protein product is CASSQVLGVRNSPLHF.

The chain uses TRBV7-8 and TRBJ1-1, with D possibly TRBD1 on 6 matching bases. Germline V gene data show CDR1 as SGHVS and CDR2 as FQNEAQ. V was pared by 5 bases and J by 7 bases, with 11 bases between. The CDR3 runs 12 residues. CDR3 loop: CASSHGTSEAFF. DNA for the CDR3: TGTGCCAGCAGCCACGGGACAAGTGAAGCTTTCTTT. Based on the CDR3 plus reference TRBV7-8 and TRBJ1-1, the full variable domain is GAGVSQSPRYKVAKRGQDVALRCDPISGHVSLFWYQQALGQGPEFLTYFQNEAQLDKSGLPSDRFFAERPEGSVSTLKIQRTQQEDSAVYLCASSHGTSEAFFGQGTRLTVV.

The gene calls are TRBV5-4 and TRBJ2-5, with D uncertain. Germline V CDR1 and CDR2: SGHNT, YYREEE (reference sequence). Trimming stripped 3 bases from V and 7 bases from J, with 16 bases between. The CDR3 loop spans 14 amino acids. The CDR3 spells CASSSNSSPGTQYF. CDR3 DNA: TGTGCCAGCAGCTCTAATAGCTCCCCAGGGACCCAGTACTTC.

This clonotype has just a few counts. This rearrangement joins TRBV7-2 to TRBJ1-5; possible D gene TRBD1, 5 bases. CDR1 is SGHTA and CDR2 is FQGNSA in the germline V gene. The V gene lost 1 base and the J gene lost 3 bases, with 10 bases spanning the gap. The CDR3 is made up of 15 amino acids. CDR3: CASSLGRGFNQPQHF. The CDR3 region has the DNA TGTGCCAGCAGCTTAGGACGGGGGTTCAATCAGCCCCAGCATTTT.

This clonotype has just a few counts. This chain links TRBV4-1 with TRBJ1-6; TRBD1 matches at 9 bases. In germline, CDR1 is MGHRA, CDR2 YSYEKL. The CDR3 consists of 16 residues. J gave up 7 bases and V 4 bases, and 8 bases lay outside the gene matches. CDR3 DNA: TGCGCCAGCAGCCGAACAGGGGGCTTGGGGAATTCACCCCTCCACTTT. Protein product: CASSRTGGLGNSPLHF.

The genes are TRBV4-2 and TRBJ1-1, with D possibly being TRBD1 (5 bases). CDR3 length: 18 residues. Germline assignment: CDR1 LGHNA and CDR2 YNFKEQ. V was shortened by 2 bases and J by 0 bases, with 19 bases between the two germline ends. This CDR3 reads CASSQQLDSFFVNTEAFF. The DNA of the CDR3 is TGTGCCAGCAGCCAACAACTCGACAGTTTTTTCGTGAACACTGAAGCTTTCTTT.

This clonotype has just a few counts. The rearrangement links TRBV12-3 or TRBV12-4 to TRBJ1-2; D is unresolved. This CDR3 is built from 11 residues. V lost 10 bases to trimming and J lost 8 bases, with 14 bases between them. This chain's CDR3 is CAMASSRGYTF. CDR3 DNA: TGTGCCATGGCCAGCTCAAGAGGCTACACCTTC.

The V call is TRBV5-1, the J call TRBJ2-5; D remains unclear. The germline V and J ends were trimmed by 3 bases and 1 base, with 7 bases remaining between them. This CDR3 has 13 amino acids. Germline-derived CDR1 and CDR2 are SGHRS and YFSETQ. CDR3 in amino acids: CASSSSSQETQYF. CDR3 DNA sequence: TGCGCCAGCAGCTCCAGTAGCCAAGAGACCCAGTACTTC.

This sequence joins TRBV3-1 and TRBJ2-7; perhaps TRBD1 as D (6 bases). The CDR3 runs 13 residues. The V gene's germline CDR1 is LGHDT and CDR2 YNNKEL (reference sequence). The V and J ends lost 6 bases and 2 bases respectively, with 11 bases between them. The CDR3 bases are TGTGCCAGCAGTGACAGGAACACCTACGAGCAGTACTTC. As protein: CASSDRNTYEQYF.

This clonotype was seen ten or more times. The chain recombines TRBV27 with TRBJ2-5, with D perhaps TRBD1 (6 bases). The germline V gene has CDR1 MNHEY and CDR2 SMNVEV (reference sequence). The CDR3 loop spans 13 amino acids. Between the trimmed V and J ends, which lost 7 bases and 1 base, there was a span of 10 bases. The CDR3: CASMGHFQETQYF. The CDR3 DNA reads as TGTGCCAGCATGGGACACTTCCAAGAGACCCAGTACTTC.

This clonotype occurred a few times. This chain joins TRBV6-4 and TRBJ2-1; TRBD2 matches 8 bases. The CDR3 length is 13 residues. Looked up from germline, CDR1 is MRHNA and CDR2 is SNTAGT. V gave up 8 bases and J gave up 5 bases; unmatched junction bases: 5. CDR3 loop: CASQAGENNEQFF. The DNA for the CDR3 is TGTGCCAGCCAAGCGGGGGAAAACAATGAGCAGTTCTTC.

This clonotype was seen only a few times. The CDR3 bases are TGTGCCAGCACGGCAGGGGGAAGGGGCAATCAGCCCCAGCATTTT. Translating it yields CASTAGGRGNQPQHF. This chain uses TRBV27 with TRBJ1-5, with 7 bases matching TRBD1. Germline V gene lookup returns CDR1 MNHEY and CDR2 SMNVEV (reference sequence). The CDR3 spans 15 residues. V gave up 7 bases and J gave up 2 bases; unmatched junction bases: 8.

The chain has TRBV30 and TRBJ1-3; D not certain. This CDR3 has 14 residues. Per the germline V gene, CDR1 is GTSNPN and CDR2 is SVGIG (reference sequence). Trimming shortened V by 4 bases and J by 1 base, and 11 bases separated the two germline ends. The CDR3 loop reads CAWNPRGSGNTIYF. In DNA form, the CDR3 reads TGTGCCTGGAATCCGCGGGGTTCTGGAAACACCATATATTTT.

Only a few counts were recorded for this clonotype. This chain joins TRBV5-1 and TRBJ2-7; TRBD1 might be the D (6 bases). Trimming stripped 4 bases from V and 3 bases from J, with 14 bases between. Germline-derived CDR1 and CDR2 are SGHRS and YFSETQ. The CDR3 covers 14 residues. The CDR3 bases are TGCGCCAGCAGCCTCCGGACAGTTAACTACGAGCAGTACTTC. Translation: CASSLRTVNYEQYF.

This sequence joins TRBV4-1 and TRBJ2-7; possible D gene TRBD1, 5 bases. Trimming pared 5 bases from V and 0 bases from J, leaving 14 bases between. This CDR3 region has 15 residues. Germline values: CDR1 MGHRA, CDR2 YSYEKL. The CDR3 nucleotides read TGCGCCAGCAGCTTAGGACATGCCAACTCCTACGAGCAGTACTTC. Protein product: CASSLGHANSYEQYF.